Below, 27 T cell receptor beta chains from the same sample are listed, as sequenced in a study of tumor-infiltrating lymphocytes in localized non-small cell lung cancer. Sequenced by immunoSEQ multiplex PCR; TCRdb stores in-frame clones only, minus some. The sample includes more than 7,500 clones, 72% of them seen just once. Sequencing was carried out using lung tumor tissue. These receptors all come from a human donor with non-small cell lung cancer.

This clone was found a few times. The genes are TRBV29-1 and TRBJ1-3; tentatively, D is TRBD1 (5 bases). The V end lost 4 bases, the J end lost 6 bases, and 13 bases lay between the germline ends. Looked up from germline, CDR1 is SQVTM and CDR2 is ANQGSEA. This CDR3 is 13 amino acids long. The CDR3 DNA follows: TGCAGCGTTGTTTGGGGGGACGTAAACACCATATATTTT. Amino acids: CSVVWGDVNTIYF.

The chain employs TRBV27 and TRBJ2-7; D ambiguous. CDR1 MNHEY and CDR2 SMNVEV come from the germline V gene (reference sequence). The CDR3 extends over 14 amino acids. Trimming shortened V by 6 bases and J by 2 bases, and 14 bases separated the two germline ends. CDR3 bases: TGTGCCAGCAGCCCCTCGGTAGGCCCCTACGAGCAGTACTTC. It translates to CASSPSVGPYEQYF.

The genes are TRBV28 and TRBJ2-7; the D gene is possibly TRBD2 (6 bases). The CDR3 extends over 13 amino acids. Trimming left V 5 bases short and J 3 bases short, with 11 bases between. CDR1 is MDHEN and CDR2 is SYDVKM in the germline V gene. The CDR3 DNA reads as TGTGCCAGCAGTCAGGGACTGGGCTACGAGCAGTACTTC. Residues: CASSQGLGYEQYF.

This sequence joins TRBV7-2 and TRBJ2-3, with 11 bases matching TRBD2. The CDR3 contains 16 residues. With 2 bases clipped from V and 5 bases from J, the junction kept 6 bases outside the gene matches. Germline CDR1 and CDR2: SGHTA and FQGNSA. This CDR3 reads CASSLFSGGAGDTQYF. The DNA of the CDR3 is TGTGCCAGCAGCTTATTTAGCGGGGGGGCTGGAGATACGCAGTATTTT.

The CDR3 sequence: CASSQRVGGDQPQHF. The CDR3 region has the DNA TGCGCCAGCAGCCAGCGCGTGGGCGGTGATCAGCCCCAGCATTTT. The rearrangement links TRBV4-1 to TRBJ1-5; D ambiguous. The CDR3 spans 15 residues. CDR1 is MGHRA and CDR2 is YSYEKL in the germline V gene. Trimming removed 3 bases from V and 5 bases from J, with 14 bases in between.

The chain joins TRBV6-1 to TRBJ1-1, with D unresolved. The V end lost 2 bases, the J end lost 2 bases, and 12 bases lay between the germline ends. Germline CDR1 reads MNHNS; CDR2 reads SASEGT. This CDR3 comprises 15 residues. The CDR3 region has the DNA TGTGCCAGCAGTGAACTCCAGGCCCCCAACACTGAAGCTTTCTTT. Protein: CASSELQAPNTEAFF.

This chain links TRBV11-1 with TRBJ2-6; no firm D call. CDR1 and CDR2 (germline): SGHAT, FQDESV (reference sequence). The CDR3 has 14 residues. V lost 5 bases and J lost 2, with 7 bases in between. The CDR3 DNA sequence: TGTGCCAGCAGCACGCAAACTGGGGCCAACGTCCTGACTTTC. This encodes CASSTQTGANVLTF.

This clone occurred once. Other DNA sequences within the sample encode an identical CDR3. J is TRBJ2-5 and V is TRBV29-1, with D unclear. The CDR3 runs 11 residues. Per the germline V gene, CDR1 is SQVTM and CDR2 is ANQGSEA. Trimming removed 7 bases from V and 5 bases from J, with 11 bases in between. CDR3 nucleotide sequence: TGCAGCGCCCCGCAAGGGGAGACCCAGTACTTC. Its protein is CSAPQGETQYF.

The rearrangement uses TRBV5-5 and TRBJ2-7; D gene unclear. V was clipped by 5 bases and J by 6 bases, with 12 bases between them. Germline CDR1 SGHKS, CDR2 YYEKEE (reference sequence). This CDR3 is 12 amino acids long. The CDR3 is CASRGNSAEQYF. The DNA of the CDR3 is TGTGCCAGCAGGGGGAACAGCGCCGAGCAGTACTTC.

The table lists this clone with a count of one. This chain connects TRBV5-1 to TRBJ1-2; 7 bases agree with TRBD1. The germline gives CDR1 SGHRS, CDR2 YFSETQ. V lost 4 bases to trimming and J lost 8 bases; unmatched junction nucleotides: 11. The CDR3 runs 14 residues. CDR3 DNA sequence: TGCGCCAGCAGCGTCGCGGGACAGACACCCGGCTACACCTTC. It is translated as CASSVAGQTPGYTF.

This clone is classed as medium-sized. The CDR3 protein is CASSIRVSGNEQFF. CDR3 bases: TGTGCCAGTAGTATTCGGGTCTCAGGTAATGAGCAGTTCTTC. The chain uses TRBV19 and TRBJ2-1; D gene ambiguous. The CDR3 spans 14 residues. Germline CDR1 LNHDA, CDR2 SQIVND (reference sequence). With 3 bases removed from V and 7 bases from J, the gap between germline ends came to 13 bases.

This clone was seen only once. The rearrangement joins TRBV28 to TRBJ2-1; 7 bases line up with TRBD2. In germline, CDR1 is MDHEN, CDR2 SYDVKM. The CDR3 sequence is 19 residues long. After removal of 6 bases from V and 2 bases from J, the junction contained 19 bases not matched to a gene. CDR3 sequence reads: CASSYYRPRLAATYNEQFF. The CDR3 DNA sequence: TGTGCCAGCAGCTATTACAGGCCTAGGCTAGCGGCGACCTACAATGAGCAGTTCTTC.

The chain employs TRBV7-7 and TRBJ2-6; D ambiguous. This CDR3 is built from 17 residues. The V gene lost 5 bases and the J gene lost 5 bases, with 19 bases spanning the gap. Germline V lookup: CDR1 SSHAT, CDR2 FNYEAQ (reference sequence). In DNA form, the CDR3 reads TGTGCCAGCAGCGGCATAAGGCCACAAAGTCGGGCCAACGTCCTGACTTTC. Translating it yields CASSGIRPQSRANVLTF.

This clone has more than one count but fewer than ten. CDR3 in DNA: TGTGCCAGCAGCGTCCAGGGATTAACCGGGGAGCTGTTTTTT. Protein: CASSVQGLTGELFF. The J gene is TRBJ2-2, the V gene TRBV6-1, with a weak D call TRBD1 (5 bases). Trimming left V 6 bases short and J 5 bases short, with 13 bases between. This CDR3 is built from 14 residues. The germline CDR1 and CDR2 sequences are MNHNS and SASEGT.

The chain couples TRBV11-2 to TRBJ2-7; 12 bases are shared with TRBD2. Germline V gene data show CDR1 as SGHAT and CDR2 as FQNNGV. Trimming at V came to 1 base and at J to 3 bases, leaving 4 bases not matched to a gene. CDR3 length: 16 amino acids. CDR3 nucleotides: TGTGCCAGCAGCTTAGGCTCTAGCGGGAGGGACTACGAGCAGTACTTC. Its protein product is CASSLGSSGRDYEQYF.

The CDR3: CASSPNSVGINGYTF. The DNA for the CDR3 is TGTGCCAGTAGTCCGAACTCGGTGGGGATTAATGGCTACACCTTC. The chain combines TRBV19 with TRBJ1-2; D not resolved. Germline V gene sequence: CDR1 LNHDA, CDR2 SQIVND (reference sequence). Deletions cut 5 bases from V and 6 bases from J, with 19 bases between. The CDR3 has 15 amino acids.

The chain is built from TRBV27 and TRBJ2-7; D is uncertain. Germline loops: CDR1 MNHEY, CDR2 SMNVEV (reference sequence). This CDR3 has 13 amino acids. V gave up 5 bases and J gave up 5 bases, with 13 bases separating them. The CDR3 bases are TGTGCCAGCAGTCCTACCCCAACCCACGAGCAGTACTTC. Translated, it gives CASSPTPTHEQYF.

The sample holds one count of this clone. The J gene is TRBJ1-2, the V gene TRBV7-8; D is unclear. There are 15 residues in the CDR3. CDR1 is SGHVS, CDR2 FQNEAQ, per germline. Trimming cost V 2 bases and J 4 bases, with 14 bases left between them. The CDR3: CASSLSATSSYGYTF. The CDR3 nucleotides read TGTGCCAGCAGCTTATCCGCTACTTCGAGCTATGGCTACACCTTC.

This chain uses TRBV2 with TRBJ1-2; the D is unclear. The CDR3 length is 12 residues. Trimming stripped 2 bases from V and 8 bases from J, with 9 bases between. Germline-derived CDR1 and CDR2 are SNHLY and FYNNEI. CDR3 in DNA: TGTGCCAGCAGTGAAATGGGAATAGGCTACACCTTC. Amino acid sequence: CASSEMGIGYTF.

This rearrangement joins TRBV11-1 to TRBJ1-1, with D hard to call. Trimming shortened V by 1 base and J by 1 base, and 7 bases separated the two germline ends. Per germline, CDR1 SGHAT and CDR2 FQDESV (reference sequence). The CDR3 runs 14 residues. The CDR3 region is CASSLDGWNTEAFF. The CDR3 DNA is TGTGCCAGCAGCTTAGACGGATGGAACACTGAAGCTTTCTTT.

This chain links TRBV7-2 with TRBJ1-2, with 7 bases matching TRBD1. The V gene's germline CDR1 is SGHTA and CDR2 FQGNSA. CDR3 size: 15 residues. J lost 8 bases, V lost 4 bases, and 13 bases had no gene match. CDR3 coding DNA: TGTGCCAGCAGCTCCAGACAGGGAAATACTTACGGCTACACCTTC. Protein sequence: CASSSRQGNTYGYTF.

J is TRBJ1-1 and V is TRBV11-2; possible D gene TRBD1, 5 bases. The V end lost 1 base, the J end lost 1 base, and 7 bases lay between the germline ends. Germline V gene sequence: CDR1 SGHAT, CDR2 FQNNGV. The CDR3 covers 14 residues. The DNA of the CDR3 is TGTGCCAGCAGCTTAGTGACAGCGAACACTGAAGCTTTCTTT. It yields the protein CASSLVTANTEAFF.

This clone was seen a few times. The gene calls are TRBV7-3 and TRBJ1-1; 9 bases map to TRBD1. The V segment lost 4 bases and the J segment 6 bases; nucleotides outside the gene matches: 3. Germline values: CDR1 SGHTA, CDR2 FQGTGA. There are 13 residues in the CDR3. CDR3 residues: CASSSYRGPEAFF. The CDR3, as DNA: TGTGCCAGCAGCTCATACAGGGGGCCTGAAGCTTTCTTT.

The chain links TRBV5-4 to TRBJ2-7, with D perhaps TRBD2 (6 bases). Between the trimmed V and J ends, which lost 4 bases and 0 bases, there was a span of 20 bases. This CDR3 has 17 residues. From germline, CDR1 is SGHNT and CDR2 YYREEE (reference sequence). In nucleotides, the CDR3 is TGTGCCAGCAGCCCGAAGACCGGGACTGGCAGCTCCTACGAGCAGTACTTC. This gives the protein CASSPKTGTGSSYEQYF.

This rearrangement joins TRBV6-1 to TRBJ1-4; D remains ambiguous. Per the germline V gene, CDR1 is MNHNS and CDR2 is SASEGT. CDR3 size: 10 residues. V lost 6 bases to trimming and J lost 8 bases, with 4 bases between them. This CDR3 is CASSLEKLFF. DNA for the CDR3: TGTGCCAGCAGCCTAGAAAAACTGTTTTTT.

This clone was observed a handful of times. This chain links TRBV2 with TRBJ1-4, with D unclear. Trimming shortened V by 2 bases and J by 11 bases, and 0 bases separated the two germline ends. The CDR3 has 9 residues. Germline V gives CDR1 SNHLY, CDR2 FYNNEI. The CDR3, as DNA: TGTGCCAGCAGTGAAAAACTGTTTTTT. Encoded protein: CASSEKLFF.

The chain joins TRBV5-4 to TRBJ2-2, with D hard to call. In germline, CDR1 is SGHNT, CDR2 YYREEE (reference sequence). V dropped 0 bases and J dropped 4 bases, with 13 bases sitting between them. The CDR3 has 16 residues. The DNA for the CDR3 is TGTGCCAGCAGCTTGGCCAAAGGGCTTCCCACCGGGGAGCTGTTTTTT. It codes for CASSLAKGLPTGELFF.